Listed below are T cell receptor beta chains from one sample, sequenced in a study of CD8 T cells in ankylosing spondylitis. Each CDR3 protein is one row after TCRdb ran MiXCR on the 5' RACE reads. The data show 45,000 or so distinct CDR3 sequences, 9.5% to 12% seen once. Material: blood, either unsorted or a sorted T cell fraction (not recorded which). Receptor source: a male donor with ankylosing spondylitis or in good health (not recorded which). CDR3s include the opening cysteine and the closing phenylalanine or tryptophan. Fields, in order: clone size, J gene, D gene, V gene, CDR3 DNA, CDR3 protein. A D gene is named only where the DNA matches it firmly. Expanded clones get a size class; other rows say once, few or many, or leave the size out.

few TRBJ1-1 . TRBV20-1 TGCAGTGCTATGAGGGGAGACACTGAAGCTTTCTTT CSAMRGDTEAFF
many TRBJ2-1 . TRBV5-1 TGCGCCAGCAGCTCCATTAGCGGAACCTACAATGAGCAGTTCTTC CASSSISGTYNEQFF
many TRBJ1-5 . TRBV12-3/TRBV12-4 TGTGCCAGCAGTTACGACCCAGAGCCCAATCAGCCCCAGCATTTT CASSYDPEPNQPQHF
many TRBJ1-6 TRBD1 TRBV12-3/TRBV12-4 TGTGCCAGCAGGACAGGGAGTACCTATAATTCACCCCTCCACTTT CASRTGSTYNSPLHF
many TRBJ2-1 . TRBV9 TGTGCCAGCAGCGTTTTTGGCGGGGTTGGATACAATGAGCAGTTCTTC CASSVFGGVGYNEQFF
many TRBJ2-3 . TRBV5-1 TGCGCCAGCGCTCCGGGCCCCTCCACAGATACGCAGTATTTT CASAPGPSTDTQYF
many TRBJ1-2 TRBD1 TRBV12-3/TRBV12-4 TGTGCCAGCAGTTTAGAGCGGACAGGGGTCTATGGCTACACCTTC CASSLERTGVYGYTF
many TRBJ2-2 . TRBV20-1 TGCAGTGCTCCCCGGGGTTACACCGGGGAGCTGTTTTTT CSAPRGYTGELFF
few TRBJ2-1 . TRBV5-1 TGCGCCAGCTGGGATGGAGGATCCTACAATGAGCAGTTCTTC CASWDGGSYNEQFF
many TRBJ2-3 . TRBV4-2 TGTGCCAGCAGCCTCAAAGGGGGGAGAGGCACAGATACGCAGTATTTT CASSLKGGRGTDTQYF
many TRBJ1-2 . TRBV12-3/TRBV12-4 TGTGCCAGCAGCCCCGACAGGAACTCCTATGGCTACACCTTC CASSPDRNSYGYTF
many TRBJ1-1 . TRBV5-1 TGCGCCAGCAGCGGCTTGTATGAAGCTTTCTTT CASSGLYEAFF
many TRBJ2-5 TRBD2 TRBV7-2 TGTGCCAGCACTCAGCGGGGGGGGCGTTTAGAGACCCAGTACTTC CASTQRGGRLETQYF
few TRBJ1-1 . TRBV13 TGTGCCAGCAGCTTAGACAGGATGAACACTGAAGCTTTCTTT CASSLDRMNTEAFF
. TRBJ2-1 . TRBV19 TGTGCCAGTAGTCTCTCGAGGGGGGCGCACAATGAGCAGTTCTTC CASSLSRGAHNEQFF
few TRBJ2-1 TRBD1 TRBV6-6 TGTGCCAGCAGAAATACAGGGGTTCATGAGCAGTTCTTC CASRNTGVHEQFF
many TRBJ2-7 . TRBV7-7 TGTGCCAGCAGCTTACAGGGCGGCTACGAGCAGTACTTC CASSLQGGYEQYF
. TRBJ2-6 . TRBV20-1 TGCAGTGCCCCAAAGGGAGGAGGGAACCTCTTCTCTGGGGCCAACGTCCTGACTTTC CSAPKGGGNLFSGANVLTF
many TRBJ1-2 TRBD1 TRBV5-5 TGTGCCAGTAGCTTGGGCCAGACAGGGACGGGCTACACCTTC CASSLGQTGTGYTF
few TRBJ2-3 TRBD2 TRBV4-1 TGCGCCAGCAGCCACGCGCCGGGACTAGCGGGCCCTAAGAGCACAGATACGCAGTATTTT CASSHAPGLAGPKSTDTQYF
many TRBJ2-1 . TRBV7-6 TGTGCCAGCAGCCAGGGTTGGCCAGGGAATGGATTTGGCAATGAGCAGTTCTTC CASSQGWPGNGFGNEQFF
few TRBJ1-1 . TRBV7-9 TGTGCCAGCAGCTCTCGCCGGACCACCACTGAAGCTTTCTTT CASSSRRTTTEAFF
. TRBJ2-5 TRBD2 TRBV5-1 TGCGCCAGCAGCCCCGGACTAGCGGGGTTCCAAGAGACCCAGTACTTC CASSPGLAGFQETQYF
many TRBJ2-1 TRBD2 TRBV4-1 TGCGCCAGCAGCCCGAGCGGGCGGGGGACTTACAATGAGCAGTTCTTC CASSPSGRGTYNEQFF
. TRBJ1-6 . TRBV5-1 TGCGCCAGCAGCACGCGGGGTGTGAATAATTCACCCCTCCACTTT CASSTRGVNNSPLHF
few TRBJ1-2 . TRBV28 TGTGCCAGCAGTTCCCGACAGGAAGCTAACTATGGCTACACCTTC CASSSRQEANYGYTF
. TRBJ1-2 . TRBV25-1 TGTGCCAGCAGCCAGGGACGGGTCTATGGCTACACCTTC CASSQGRVYGYTF
. TRBJ1-2 . TRBV6-5 TGTGCCAGCAGTTACTCGTCGGGGGATGTTGGCTACACCTTC CASSYSSGDVGYTF
many TRBJ2-6 . TRBV5-1 TGCGCCAGCATTATAAACTCTGGGGCCAACGTCCTGACTTTC CASIINSGANVLTF
. TRBJ1-2 . TRBV12-3/TRBV12-4 TGTGCCAGCAGCCGCTACACCTTC CASSRYTF
many TRBJ1-2 . TRBV12-3/TRBV12-4 TGTGCCAGCAGTTTAAGCCCCTATGGCTACACCTTC CASSLSPYGYTF
few TRBJ2-3 . TRBV3-1 TGTGCCAGCAGCCAAGTATCCCCCGTTGGCGATACGCAGTATTTT CASSQVSPVGDTQYF
. TRBJ1-1 . TRBV7-2 TGTGCCAGCAGCTTAGTCCTGATCCCTGAAGCTTTCTTT CASSLVLIPEAFF
many TRBJ2-1 . TRBV4-2 TGTGCCAGCAGCCAACATAAAATAGCGGTCTCCTACAATGAGCAGTTCTTC CASSQHKIAVSYNEQFF
many TRBJ2-7 TRBD1 TRBV29-1 TGCAGCGCGAAACCGGGACAGACGACCTACGAGCAGTACTTC CSAKPGQTTYEQYF
many TRBJ2-3 TRBD2 TRBV28 TGTGCCAGCAAAATTAGCGGGGGGGCAGAAGATACGCAGTATTTT CASKISGGAEDTQYF
many TRBJ1-5 TRBD1 TRBV6-1 TGTGCCAGCAACCAGGACAGGACCCCTAATCAGCCCCAGCATTTT CASNQDRTPNQPQHF
many TRBJ2-7 . TRBV5-4 TGTGCCAGCAGCCACCAGAGGGGAAGTGACGAGCAGTACTTC CASSHQRGSDEQYF
few TRBJ1-2 . TRBV29-1 TGCAGCGTTGAAGGGGGGGTAGGGATGCCCGTTGATGGCTACACCTTC CSVEGGVGMPVDGYTF
many TRBJ1-4 . TRBV5-5 TGTGCCAGCAGCTTCCGGGCCTCTCGGGAAAAACTGTTTTTT CASSFRASREKLFF
. TRBJ2-2 TRBD1 TRBV5-1 TGCGCCAGCAGCCCAACAGGGGTCACCGGGGAGCTGTTTTTT CASSPTGVTGELFF
many TRBJ2-1 . TRBV24-1 TGTGCCACCAGTGATGAGTCGGGGGGCCCCTACAATGAGCAGTTCTTC CATSDESGGPYNEQFF
. TRBJ2-1 TRBD2 TRBV11-2 TGTGCCAGCAGCTTAAGGGGGAGCGGGGGAAGCAATGAGCAGTTCTTC CASSLRGSGGSNEQFF
many TRBJ1-2 . TRBV2 TGTGCCAGACGGGACACAGACTATGGCTACACCTTC CARRDTDYGYTF
many TRBJ2-3 TRBD1 TRBV5-1 TGCGCCAGCAGCTTGGGAGGACAGGGGGCTTCAGATACGCAGTATTTT CASSLGGQGASDTQYF
few TRBJ2-1 TRBD1 TRBV12-3/TRBV12-4 TGTGCCAGCAGACCGACAGGGTCCCCCTACAATGAGCAGTTCTTC CASRPTGSPYNEQFF